This T cell receptor beta chain appears in the sequencing data of a study of T cell repertoires in cytomegalovirus infection. Losses at the gene ends were 6 bases for V and 7 bases for J; bases not matched to a gene: 17. This CDR3 has 16 amino acids. TCRdb reprocessed the reads with MiXCR, giving one entry per CDR3 protein. The sample lists roughly 760,000 distinct CDR3 sequences; roughly 35% were seen once. This sequence joins TRBV12-3 or TRBV12-4 and TRBJ1-2; 7 bases align to TRBD1. The sample comprised PBMCs. This TCR was recovered from a human donor in good health (CMV status not recorded). Some clones in this sample may be carry-over from other donors' samples. The CDR3 sequence: CASSLTTGKGAGGYTF. Written as DNA, the CDR3 is TGTGCCAGCAGCCTCACGACAGGGAAGGGGGCCGGTGGCTACACCTTC.